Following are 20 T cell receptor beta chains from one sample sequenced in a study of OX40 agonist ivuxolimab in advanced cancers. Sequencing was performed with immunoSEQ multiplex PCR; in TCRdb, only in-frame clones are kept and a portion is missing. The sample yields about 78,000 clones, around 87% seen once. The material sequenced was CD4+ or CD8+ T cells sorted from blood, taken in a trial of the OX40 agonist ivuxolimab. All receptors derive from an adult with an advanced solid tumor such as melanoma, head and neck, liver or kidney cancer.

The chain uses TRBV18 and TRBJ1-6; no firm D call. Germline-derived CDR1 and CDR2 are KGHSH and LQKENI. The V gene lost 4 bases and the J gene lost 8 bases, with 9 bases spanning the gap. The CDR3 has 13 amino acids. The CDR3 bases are TGTGCCAGCTCACGGCCCCCGTATTCACCCCTCCACTTT. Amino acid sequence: CASSRPPYSPLHF.

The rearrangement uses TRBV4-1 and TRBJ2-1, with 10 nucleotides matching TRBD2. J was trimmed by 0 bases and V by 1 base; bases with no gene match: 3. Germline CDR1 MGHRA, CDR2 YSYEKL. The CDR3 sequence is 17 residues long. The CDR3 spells CASSQGPSGSSYNEQFF. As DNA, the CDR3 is TGCGCCAGCAGCCAAGGCCCTAGCGGGAGCTCCTACAATGAGCAGTTCTTC.

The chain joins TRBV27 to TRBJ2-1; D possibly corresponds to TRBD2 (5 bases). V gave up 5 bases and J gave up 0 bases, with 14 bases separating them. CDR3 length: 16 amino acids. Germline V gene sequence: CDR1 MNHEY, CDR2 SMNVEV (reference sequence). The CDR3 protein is CASSRLTGSSYNEQFF. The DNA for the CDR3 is TGTGCCAGCAGTAGGCTAACGGGGAGCTCCTACAATGAGCAGTTCTTC.

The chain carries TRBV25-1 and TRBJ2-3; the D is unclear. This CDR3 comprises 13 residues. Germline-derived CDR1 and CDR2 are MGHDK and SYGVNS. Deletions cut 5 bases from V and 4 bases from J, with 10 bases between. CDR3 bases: TGTGCCAGCAGTCCCCAGCCTCCAGATACGCAGTATTTT. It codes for CASSPQPPDTQYF.

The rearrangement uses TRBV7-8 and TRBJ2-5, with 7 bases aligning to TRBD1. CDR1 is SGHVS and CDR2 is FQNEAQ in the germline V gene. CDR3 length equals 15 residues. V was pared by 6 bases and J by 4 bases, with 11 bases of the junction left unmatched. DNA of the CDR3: TGTGCCAGCAGGCGAGACAGGGTGGGTAGAGAGACCCAGTACTTC. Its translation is CASRRDRVGRETQYF.

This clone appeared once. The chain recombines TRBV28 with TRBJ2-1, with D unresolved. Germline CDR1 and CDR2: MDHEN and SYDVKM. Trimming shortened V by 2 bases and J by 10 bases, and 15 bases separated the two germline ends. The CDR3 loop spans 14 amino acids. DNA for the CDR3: TGTGCCAGCAGTTTAGGTCGTGGAGCTAGGGAGCAGTTCTTC. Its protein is CASSLGRGAREQFF.

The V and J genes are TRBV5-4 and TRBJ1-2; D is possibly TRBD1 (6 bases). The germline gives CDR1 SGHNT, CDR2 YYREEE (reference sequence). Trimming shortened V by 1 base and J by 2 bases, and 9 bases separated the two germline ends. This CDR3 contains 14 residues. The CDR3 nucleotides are TGTGCCAGCAGCTTGTCAGGGGCCAACTATGGCTACACCTTC. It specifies CASSLSGANYGYTF.

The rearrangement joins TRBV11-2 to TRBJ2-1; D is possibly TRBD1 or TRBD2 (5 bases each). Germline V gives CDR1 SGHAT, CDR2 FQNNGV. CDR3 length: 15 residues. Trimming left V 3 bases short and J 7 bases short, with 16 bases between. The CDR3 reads CASSLSGTLLNEQFF. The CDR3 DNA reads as TGTGCCAGCAGCTTGTCCGGGACCCTTCTAAATGAGCAGTTCTTC. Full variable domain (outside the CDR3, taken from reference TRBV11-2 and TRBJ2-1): EAGVAQSPRYKIIEKRQSVAFWCNPISGHATLYWYQQILGQGPKLLIQFQNNGVVDDSQLPKDRFSAERLKGVDSTLKIQPAKLEDSAVYLCASSLSGTLLNEQFFGPGTRLTVL.

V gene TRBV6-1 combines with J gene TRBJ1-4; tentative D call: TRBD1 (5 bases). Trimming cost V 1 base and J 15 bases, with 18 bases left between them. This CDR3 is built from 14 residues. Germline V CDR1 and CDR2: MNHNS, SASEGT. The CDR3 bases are TGTGCCAGCAGTGAAGTGCTTATACGCCGAGGGGTGTTTTTT. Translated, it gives CASSEVLIRRGVFF.

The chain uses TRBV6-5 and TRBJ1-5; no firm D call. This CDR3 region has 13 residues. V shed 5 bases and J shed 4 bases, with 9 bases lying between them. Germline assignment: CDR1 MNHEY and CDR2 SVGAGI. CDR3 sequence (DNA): TGTGCCAGCAGTCGAAGAGGAAATCAGCCCCAGCATTTT. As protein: CASSRRGNQPQHF.

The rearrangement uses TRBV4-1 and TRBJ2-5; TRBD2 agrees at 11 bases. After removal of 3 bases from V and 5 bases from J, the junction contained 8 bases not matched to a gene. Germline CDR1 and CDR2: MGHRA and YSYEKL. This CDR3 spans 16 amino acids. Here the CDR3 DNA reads TGCGCCAGCAGCCAGAATAGGGCTAGCGGGAGGGAGACCCAGTACTTC. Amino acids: CASSQNRASGRETQYF.

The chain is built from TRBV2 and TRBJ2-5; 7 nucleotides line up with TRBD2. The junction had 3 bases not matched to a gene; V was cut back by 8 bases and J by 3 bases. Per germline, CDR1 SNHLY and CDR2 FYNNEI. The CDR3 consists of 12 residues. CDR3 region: CASGRVKETQYF. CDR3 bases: TGTGCCAGCGGGAGGGTGAAAGAGACCCAGTACTTC. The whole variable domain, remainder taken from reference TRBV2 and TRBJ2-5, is EPEVTQTPSHQVTQMGQEVILRCVPISNHLYFYWYRQILGQKVEFLVSFYNNEISEKSEIFDDQFSVERPDGSNFTLKIRSTKLEDSAMYFCASGRVKETQYFGPGTRLLVL.

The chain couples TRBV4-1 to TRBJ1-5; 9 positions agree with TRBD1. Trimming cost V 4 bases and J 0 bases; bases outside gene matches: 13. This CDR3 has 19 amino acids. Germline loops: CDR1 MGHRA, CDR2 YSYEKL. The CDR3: CASSLEGQGPRYSNQPQHF. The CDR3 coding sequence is TGCGCCAGCAGCCTGGAAGGACAGGGGCCGCGATATAGCAATCAGCCCCAGCATTTT.

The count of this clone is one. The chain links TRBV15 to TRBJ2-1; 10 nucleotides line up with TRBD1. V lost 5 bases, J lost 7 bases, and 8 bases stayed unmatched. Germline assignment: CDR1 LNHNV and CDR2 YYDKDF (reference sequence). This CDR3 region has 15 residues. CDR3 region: CATSGDRGSWNEQFF. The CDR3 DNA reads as TGTGCCACCAGCGGGGACAGGGGATCGTGGAATGAGCAGTTCTTC.

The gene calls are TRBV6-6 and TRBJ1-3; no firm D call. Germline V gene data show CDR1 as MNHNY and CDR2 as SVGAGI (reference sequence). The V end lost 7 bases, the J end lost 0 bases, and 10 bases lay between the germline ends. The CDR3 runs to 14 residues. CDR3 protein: CASNAVSSGNTIYF. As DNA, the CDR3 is TGTGCCAGCAATGCAGTGAGCTCTGGAAACACCATATATTTT.

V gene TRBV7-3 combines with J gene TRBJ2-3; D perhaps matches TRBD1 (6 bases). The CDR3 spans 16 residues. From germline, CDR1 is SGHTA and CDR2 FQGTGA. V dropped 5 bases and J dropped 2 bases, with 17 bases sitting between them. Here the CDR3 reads CASSRGLGTPTDTQYF. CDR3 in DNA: TGTGCCAGCAGCAGGGGGTTGGGGACACCCACAGATACGCAGTATTTT.

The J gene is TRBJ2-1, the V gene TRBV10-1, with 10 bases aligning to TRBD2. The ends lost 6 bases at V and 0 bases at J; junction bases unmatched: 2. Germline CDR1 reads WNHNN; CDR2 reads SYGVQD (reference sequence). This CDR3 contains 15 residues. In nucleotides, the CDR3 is TGCGCCAGCAGCTTAGCGGGAGGCTCCTACAATGAGCAGTTCTTC. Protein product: CASSLAGGSYNEQFF.

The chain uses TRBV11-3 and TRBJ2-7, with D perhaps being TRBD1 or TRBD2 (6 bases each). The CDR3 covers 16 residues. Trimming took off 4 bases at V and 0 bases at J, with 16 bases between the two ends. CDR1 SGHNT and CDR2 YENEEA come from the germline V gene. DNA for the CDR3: TGTGCCAGCAGCTCCCCGGGGGCGGATGGCTCCTACGAGCAGTACTTC. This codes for CASSSPGADGSYEQYF.

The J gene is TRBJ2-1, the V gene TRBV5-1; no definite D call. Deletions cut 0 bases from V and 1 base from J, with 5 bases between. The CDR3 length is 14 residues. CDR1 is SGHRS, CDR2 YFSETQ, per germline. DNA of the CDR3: TGCGCCAGCAGCTTGGTAGGGTCCTACAATGAGCAGTTCTTC. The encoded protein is CASSLVGSYNEQFF.

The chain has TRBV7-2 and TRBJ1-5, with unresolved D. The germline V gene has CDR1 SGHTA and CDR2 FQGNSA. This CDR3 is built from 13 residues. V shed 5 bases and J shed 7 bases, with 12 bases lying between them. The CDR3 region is CASSPDARQPQHF. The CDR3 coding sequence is TGTGCCAGCAGCCCCGATGCGAGGCAGCCCCAGCATTTT.